This T cell receptor beta chain was captured in a study of identical twins. Template switching added a universal primer site, and cDNA bore unique molecular identifiers. MiXCR was run by TCRdb on the 5' RACE reads, yielding one entry per CDR3 protein. The profile shows about 920,000 distinct CDR3 sequences, about 12% of them singletons. The V and J ends lost 2 bases and 4 bases respectively, with 12 bases between them. Germline assignment: CDR1 SEHNR and CDR2 FQNEAQ (reference sequence). There are 14 residues in the CDR3. Everyone who gave samples was a healthy Caucasian. Separately, the same data were catalogued under a study of yellow fever vaccine responses in identical twins.

The source is a woman between 18 and 29 years old in good health. The sample consisted of PBMCs. This chain joins TRBV7-9 and TRBJ2-7, with TRBD2 as a possible D gene (6 bases). The CDR3 coding sequence is TGTGCCAGCAGCTTATCGCGGGACGCATACGAGCAGTACTTC. It is translated as CASSLSRDAYEQYF.